This T cell receptor beta chain emerged from a study of cytomegalovirus exposure and HLA in healthy donors. This table comes from immunoSEQ multiplex PCR, and its TCRdb copy is limited to in-frame clones, with some not included. Here the sample spans some 56,000 clones, approximately 93% being singletons. There are 17 residues in the CDR3. Germline loops: CDR1 MNHEY, CDR2 SMNVEV (reference sequence). V lost 3 bases and J lost 0; bases outside the gene matches: 9. The receptor was derived from a woman aged 18-30 years in good health and CMV-seropositive. Sequenced material: PBMCs. The V call is TRBV27, the J call TRBJ2-5; 8 nucleotides match TRBD2. CDR3 sequence: CASSLASGGANQETQYF. The CDR3 DNA reads as TGTGCCAGCAGTTTGGCCAGCGGGGGCGCAAACCAAGAGACCCAGTACTTC.